The 3 T cell receptor beta chains below come from one sample, sequenced in a study of cytomegalovirus exposure and HLA in healthy donors. It was with 60 Vbeta and 13 Jbeta primers that the PCR ran. Only in-frame clones appear in the TCRdb table, and some are missing; sequencing was by immunoSEQ multiplex PCR. The sample lists 150,000 to 250,000 clones; 82% were seen once. Source material: PBMCs. The receptor set was obtained from a boy younger than 10 in good health and CMV-seronegative.

The chain couples TRBV2 to TRBJ1-1, with 7 bases that match TRBD1. Germline lookup yields CDR1 SNHLY and CDR2 FYNNEI. V lost 5 bases to trimming and J lost 0 bases; unmatched junction nucleotides: 6. The CDR3 runs to 15 residues. The CDR3: CASSSQGNMNTEAFF. As DNA, the CDR3 is TGTGCCAGCAGTTCACAGGGGAACATGAACACTGAAGCTTTCTTT.

This rearrangement joins TRBV9 to TRBJ1-2; the match to TRBD1 covers 8 bases. CDR3 length: 15 amino acids. CDR1 and CDR2 (germline): SGDLS, YYNGEE. V shed 3 bases and J 4 bases; nucleotides not matched to a gene: 8. In DNA form, the CDR3 reads TGTGCCAGCAGCGCACCAGGGGGCAAGGGCTATGGCTACACCTTC. Protein sequence: CASSAPGGKGYGYTF.

The chain employs TRBV27 and TRBJ1-2, with 7 bases that match TRBD1. The CDR3 spans 17 residues. V shed 5 bases and J 4 bases; nucleotides not matched to a gene: 16. Germline CDR1 and CDR2: MNHEY and SMNVEV (reference sequence). CDR3 loop: CASSRTGGQGGSYGYTF. CDR3 coding DNA: TGTGCCAGCAGTCGAACGGGGGGGCAGGGGGGATCCTATGGCTACACCTTC.